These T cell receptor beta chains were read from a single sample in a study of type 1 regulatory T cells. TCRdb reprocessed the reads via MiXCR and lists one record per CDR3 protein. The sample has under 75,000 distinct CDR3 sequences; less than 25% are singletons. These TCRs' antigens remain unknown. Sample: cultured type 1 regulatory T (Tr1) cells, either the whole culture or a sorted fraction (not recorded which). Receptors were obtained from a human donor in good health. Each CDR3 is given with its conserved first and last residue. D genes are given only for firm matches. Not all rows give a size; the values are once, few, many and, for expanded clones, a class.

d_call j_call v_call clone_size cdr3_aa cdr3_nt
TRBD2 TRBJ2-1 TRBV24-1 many CATSDPGLAGGTSYNEQFF TGTGCCACCAGTGATCCGGGACTAGCGGGAGGGACCTCCTACAATGAGCAGTTCTTC
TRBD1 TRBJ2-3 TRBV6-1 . CATHRGASTDTQYF TGTGCCACCCACAGGGGGGCGAGCACAGATACGCAGTATTTT
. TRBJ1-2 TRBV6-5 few CASSLEVHYGYTF TGTGCCAGCAGTTTGGAGGTCCACTATGGCTACACCTTC
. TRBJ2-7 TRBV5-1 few CASSRASGVGYEQYF TGCGCCAGCAGCCGAGCATCGGGAGTGGGGTACGAGCAGTACTTC
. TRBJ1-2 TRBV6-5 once CASSLPQNYGYTF TGTGCCAGCAGTTTACCCCAAAACTATGGCTACACCTTC
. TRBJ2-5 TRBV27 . CASSLRRDQETQYF TGTGCCAGCAGTTTAAGGAGGGATCAAGAGACCCAGTACTTC
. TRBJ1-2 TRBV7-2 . CASSLGRYYGYTF TGTGCCAGCAGCTTGGGCAGATACTATGGCTACACCTTC
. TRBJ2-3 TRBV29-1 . CSVDQGVTDTQYF TGCAGCGTTGATCAAGGGGTCACAGATACGCAGTATTTT
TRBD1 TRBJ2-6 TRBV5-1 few CASSSYRGHGANVLTF TGCGCCAGCAGCTCCTACAGGGGGCATGGGGCCAACGTCCTGACTTTC
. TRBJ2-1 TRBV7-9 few CASSLEWTKIEQFF TGTGCCAGCAGCTTAGAGTGGACAAAGATTGAGCAGTTCTTC
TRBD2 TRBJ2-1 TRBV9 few CASNLGTSGNEQFF TGTGCCAGCAACCTCGGGACTAGCGGCAATGAGCAGTTCTTC
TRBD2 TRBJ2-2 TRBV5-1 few CASSLVSGSAGELFF TGCGCCAGCAGCTTGGTCAGCGGGAGTGCCGGGGAGCTGTTTTTT
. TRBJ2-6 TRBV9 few CASSPPDSGANVLTF TGTGCCAGCAGCCCCCCCGACTCTGGGGCCAACGTCCTGACTTTC
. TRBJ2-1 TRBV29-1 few CSVTSSYNEQFF TGCAGCGTCACTAGCAGCTACAATGAGCAGTTCTTC
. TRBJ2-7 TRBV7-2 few CASSLDRTYEQYF TGTGCCAGCAGCTTAGATCGCACCTACGAGCAGTACTTC
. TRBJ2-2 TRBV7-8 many CASSPLVQSTGELFF TGTGCCAGCAGCCCTCTCGTTCAGAGCACCGGGGAGCTGTTTTTT
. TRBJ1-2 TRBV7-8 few CASSLGGVGYGYTF TGTGCCAGCAGCTTAGGAGGGGTCGGCTATGGCTACACCTTC